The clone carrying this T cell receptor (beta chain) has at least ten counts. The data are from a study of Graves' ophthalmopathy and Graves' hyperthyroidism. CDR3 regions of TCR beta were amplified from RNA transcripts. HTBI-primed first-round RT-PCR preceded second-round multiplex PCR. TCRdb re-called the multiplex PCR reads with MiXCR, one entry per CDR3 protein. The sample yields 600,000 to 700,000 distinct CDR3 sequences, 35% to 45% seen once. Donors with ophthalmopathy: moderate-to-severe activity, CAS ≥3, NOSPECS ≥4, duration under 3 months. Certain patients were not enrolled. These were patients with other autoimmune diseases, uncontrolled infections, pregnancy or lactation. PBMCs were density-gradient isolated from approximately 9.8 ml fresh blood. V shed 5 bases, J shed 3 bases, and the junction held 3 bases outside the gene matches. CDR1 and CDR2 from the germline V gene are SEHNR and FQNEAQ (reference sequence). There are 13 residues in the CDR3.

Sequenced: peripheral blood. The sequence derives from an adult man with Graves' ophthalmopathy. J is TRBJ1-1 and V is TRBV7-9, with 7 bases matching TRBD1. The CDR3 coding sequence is TGTGCCAGCAGCGTACAGGGGTACACTGAAGCTTTCTTT. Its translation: CASSVQGYTEAFF.